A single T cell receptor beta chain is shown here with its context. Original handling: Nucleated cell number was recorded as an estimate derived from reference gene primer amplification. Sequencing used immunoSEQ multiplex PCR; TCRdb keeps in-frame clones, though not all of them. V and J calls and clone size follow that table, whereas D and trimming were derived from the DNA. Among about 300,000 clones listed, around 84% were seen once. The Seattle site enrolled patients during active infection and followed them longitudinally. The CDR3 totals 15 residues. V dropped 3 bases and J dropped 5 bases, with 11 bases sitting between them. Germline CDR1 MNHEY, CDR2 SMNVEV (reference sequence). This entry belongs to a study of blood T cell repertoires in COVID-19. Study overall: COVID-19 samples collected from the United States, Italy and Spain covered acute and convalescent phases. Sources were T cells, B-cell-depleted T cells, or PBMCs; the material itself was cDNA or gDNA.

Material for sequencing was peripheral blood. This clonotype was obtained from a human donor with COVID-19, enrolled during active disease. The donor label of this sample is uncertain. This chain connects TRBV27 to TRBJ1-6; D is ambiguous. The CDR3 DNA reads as TGTGCCAGCAGTTTTGAGTCTTCTCATAATTCACCCCTCCACTTT. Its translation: CASSFESSHNSPLHF.